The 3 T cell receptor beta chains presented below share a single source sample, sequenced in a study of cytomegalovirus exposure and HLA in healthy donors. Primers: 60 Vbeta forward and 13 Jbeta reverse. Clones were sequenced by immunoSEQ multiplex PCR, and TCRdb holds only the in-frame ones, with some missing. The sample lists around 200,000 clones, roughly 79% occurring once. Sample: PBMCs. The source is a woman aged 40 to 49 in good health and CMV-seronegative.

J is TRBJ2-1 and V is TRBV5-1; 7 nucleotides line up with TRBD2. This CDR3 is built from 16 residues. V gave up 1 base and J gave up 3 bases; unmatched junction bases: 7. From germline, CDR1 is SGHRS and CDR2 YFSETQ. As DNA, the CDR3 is TGCGCCAGCAGCTTGAGAGTCGCGGGGGTCTACAATGAGCAGTTCTTC. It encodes CASSLRVAGVYNEQFF.

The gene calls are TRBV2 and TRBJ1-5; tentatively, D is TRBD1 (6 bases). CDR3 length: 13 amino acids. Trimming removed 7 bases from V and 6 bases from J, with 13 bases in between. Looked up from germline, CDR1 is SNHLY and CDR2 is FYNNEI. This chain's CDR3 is CASIKGEGQPQHF. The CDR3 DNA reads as TGTGCCAGCATTAAGGGGGAGGGTCAGCCCCAGCATTTT.

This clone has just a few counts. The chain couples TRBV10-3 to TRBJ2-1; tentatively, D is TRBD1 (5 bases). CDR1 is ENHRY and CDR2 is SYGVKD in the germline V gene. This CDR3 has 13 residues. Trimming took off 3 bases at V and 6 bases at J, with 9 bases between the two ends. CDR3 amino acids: CAISDNQGNEQFF. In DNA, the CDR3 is TGTGCCATCAGTGATAATCAGGGCAATGAGCAGTTCTTC.